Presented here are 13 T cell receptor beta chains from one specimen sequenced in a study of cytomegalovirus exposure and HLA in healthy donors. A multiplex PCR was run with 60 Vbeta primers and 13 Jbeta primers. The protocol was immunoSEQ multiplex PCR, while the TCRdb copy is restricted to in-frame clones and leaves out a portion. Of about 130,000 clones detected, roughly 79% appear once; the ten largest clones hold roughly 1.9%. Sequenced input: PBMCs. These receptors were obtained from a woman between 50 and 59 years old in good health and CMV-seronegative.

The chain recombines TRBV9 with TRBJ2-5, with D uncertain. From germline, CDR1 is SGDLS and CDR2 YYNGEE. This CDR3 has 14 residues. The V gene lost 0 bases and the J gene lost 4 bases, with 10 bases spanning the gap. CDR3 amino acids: CASSVDPGLETQYF. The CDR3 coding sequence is TGTGCCAGCAGCGTAGACCCGGGTCTAGAGACCCAGTACTTC.

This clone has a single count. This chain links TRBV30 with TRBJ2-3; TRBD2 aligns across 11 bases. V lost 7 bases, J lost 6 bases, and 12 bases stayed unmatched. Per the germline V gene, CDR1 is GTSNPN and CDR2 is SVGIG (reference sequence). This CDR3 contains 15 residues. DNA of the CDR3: TGTGCCTACGGGGCCATTAGCGGGAGGGGGGATACGCAGTATTTT. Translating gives CAYGAISGRGDTQYF.

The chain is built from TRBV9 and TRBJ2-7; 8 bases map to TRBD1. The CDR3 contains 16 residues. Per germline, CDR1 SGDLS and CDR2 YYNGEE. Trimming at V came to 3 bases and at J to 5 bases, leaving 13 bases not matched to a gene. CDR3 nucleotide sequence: TGTGCCAGCAGCGACACAGGGGGTGTGGGCCCCAACGAGCAGTACTTC. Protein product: CASSDTGGVGPNEQYF. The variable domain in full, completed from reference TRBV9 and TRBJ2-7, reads DSGVTQTPKHLITATGQRVTLRCSPRSGDLSVYWYQQSLDQGLQFLIQYYNGEERAKGNILERFSAQQFPDLHSELNLSSLELGDSALYFCASSDTGGVGPNEQYFGPGTRLTVT.

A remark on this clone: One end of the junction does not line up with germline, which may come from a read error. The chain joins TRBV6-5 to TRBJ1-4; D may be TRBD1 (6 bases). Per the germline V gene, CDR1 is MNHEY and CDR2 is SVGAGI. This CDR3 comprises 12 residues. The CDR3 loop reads CACRGPNEKLFF. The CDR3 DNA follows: TGTGCCTGCAGGGGCCCTAATGAAAAACTGTTTTTT.

The CDR3 region is CASSTGNLLTRNTQYF. The CDR3 coding sequence is TGTGCCAGTAGTACGGGGAATCTTCTGACACGCAATACGCAGTATTTT. V gene TRBV19 combines with J gene TRBJ2-3; tentatively, D is TRBD2 (5 bases). The CDR3 length is 16 residues. Germline V gives CDR1 LNHDA, CDR2 SQIVND (reference sequence). Trimming removed 4 bases at V and 7 bases at J, with 21 bases between.

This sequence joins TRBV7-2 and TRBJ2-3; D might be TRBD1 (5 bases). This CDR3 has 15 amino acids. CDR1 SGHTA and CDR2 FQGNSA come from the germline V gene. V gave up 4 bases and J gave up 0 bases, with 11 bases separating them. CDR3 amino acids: CASSSQGVSTDTQYF. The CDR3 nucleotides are TGTGCCAGCAGCTCACAAGGGGTTAGCACAGATACGCAGTATTTT. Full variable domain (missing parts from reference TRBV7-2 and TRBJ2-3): GAGVSQSPSNKVTEKGKDVELRCDPISGHTALYWYRQSLGQGLEFLIYFQGNSAPDKSGLPSDRFSAERTGGSVSTLTIQRTQQEDSAVYLCASSSQGVSTDTQYFGPGTRLTVL.

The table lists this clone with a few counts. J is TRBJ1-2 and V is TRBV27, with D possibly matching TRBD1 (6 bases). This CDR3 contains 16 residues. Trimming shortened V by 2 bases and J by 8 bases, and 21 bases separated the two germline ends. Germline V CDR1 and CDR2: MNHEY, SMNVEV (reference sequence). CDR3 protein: CASSLLGGQGPGGYTF. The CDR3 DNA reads TGTGCCAGCAGTTTACTAGGTGGGCAGGGGCCGGGGGGCTACACCTTC.

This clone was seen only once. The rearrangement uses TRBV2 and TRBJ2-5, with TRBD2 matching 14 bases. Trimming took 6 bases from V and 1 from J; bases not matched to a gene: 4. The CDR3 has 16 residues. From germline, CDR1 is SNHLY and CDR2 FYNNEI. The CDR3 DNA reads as TGTGCCAGCAGGCCGGGACTAGCGGGAGTCCAAGAGACCCAGTACTTC. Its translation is CASRPGLAGVQETQYF.

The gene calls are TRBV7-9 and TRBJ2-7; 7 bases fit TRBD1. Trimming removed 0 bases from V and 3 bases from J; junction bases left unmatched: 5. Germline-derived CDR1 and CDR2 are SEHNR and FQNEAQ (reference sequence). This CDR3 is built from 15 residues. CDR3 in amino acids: CASSLALRDSYEQYF. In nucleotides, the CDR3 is TGTGCCAGCAGCTTAGCGCTTCGGGACAGCTACGAGCAGTACTTC.

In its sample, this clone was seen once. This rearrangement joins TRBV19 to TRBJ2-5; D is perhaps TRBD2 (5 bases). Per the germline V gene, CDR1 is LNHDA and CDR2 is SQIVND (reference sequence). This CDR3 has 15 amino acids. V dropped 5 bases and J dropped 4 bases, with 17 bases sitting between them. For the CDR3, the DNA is TGTGCCAGTAGTCGGGATGGGGTCCTTGGAGAGACCCAGTACTTC. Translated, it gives CASSRDGVLGETQYF.

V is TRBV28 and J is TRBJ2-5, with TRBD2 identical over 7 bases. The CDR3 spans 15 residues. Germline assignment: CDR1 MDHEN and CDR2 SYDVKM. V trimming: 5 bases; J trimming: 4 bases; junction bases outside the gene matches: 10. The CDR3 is CASSVLTGGGETQYF. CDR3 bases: TGTGCCAGCAGTGTACTTACGGGAGGCGGAGAGACCCAGTACTTC.

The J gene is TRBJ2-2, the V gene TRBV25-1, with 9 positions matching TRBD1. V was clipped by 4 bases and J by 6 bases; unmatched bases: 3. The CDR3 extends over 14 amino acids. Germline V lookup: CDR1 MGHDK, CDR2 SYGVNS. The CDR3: CASSGRTGAGELFF. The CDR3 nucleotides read TGTGCCAGCAGTGGAAGGACAGGGGCCGGGGAGCTGTTTTTT.

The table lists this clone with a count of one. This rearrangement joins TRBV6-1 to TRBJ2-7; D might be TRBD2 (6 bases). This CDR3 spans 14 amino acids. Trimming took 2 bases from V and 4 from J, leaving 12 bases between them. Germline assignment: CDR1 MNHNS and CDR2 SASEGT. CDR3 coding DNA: TGTGCCAGCAGTGAACCGGGACTCATTTACGAGCAGTACTTC. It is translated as CASSEPGLIYEQYF.